The 2 T cell receptor beta chains given below trace back to one sample, sequenced in a study of human T cells and chemical hapten exposure. The time point was: patch test 2, 6 weeks after DPC sensitization. Regarding treatment: therapeutic diphenylcyclopropenone sensitization with weekly scalp DPC. One entry per CDR3 protein, called by TCRdb with MiXCR from the RACE reads. The sample consists of 350,000 to 400,000 distinct CDR3 sequences, over 6% of them appearing once. Material: whole blood, obtained in connection with sensitization to the hapten diphenylcyclopropenone (DPC). The source of these receptors is a woman aged 18-29 years with alopecia areata. Some clones in this sample may be carry-over from other donors' samples.

This clonotype appeared a few times. This chain uses TRBV10-3 with TRBJ2-2, with TRBD1 matching 7 bases. Trimming removed 6 bases from V and 7 bases from J; junction bases left unmatched: 14. In germline, CDR1 is ENHRY, CDR2 SYGVKD. The CDR3 loop spans 16 amino acids. This CDR3 is CAISETGPGGIGELFF. DNA for the CDR3: TGTGCCATCAGCGAGACAGGGCCGGGCGGCATCGGGGAGCTGTTTTTT.

Details on this clonotype: A much larger clone lies one base from this, so it may be a read error. The J gene is TRBJ2-3, the V gene TRBV9; D remains ambiguous. This CDR3 is built from 13 residues. CDR1 is SGDLS and CDR2 is YYNGEE in the germline V gene. Here the CDR3 DNA reads TGTGCCAACAGCGTAGCTATAGCAGATACGCAGTATTTT. Amino acid sequence: CANSVAIADTQYF.